Sequencing of this T cell receptor beta chain was carried out in a study of regulatory T cells in long-lasting Graves disease. Turning to the study itself: It was over 5 years of antithyroid drugs, with positive TSH receptor antibodies, that meant persistent Graves' disease.

Arm-PCR with iRepertoire HTBI primers amplified the CDR3 regions for these TCR beta libraries. How the authors handled the data: Looking across samples, the authors found approximately 60 TRBV and 14 TRBJ segments. Via MiXCR, TCRdb re-called the multiplex PCR reads, giving one row per CDR3 protein. TCRdb, rather than the study authors, made the V and J calls. The sample includes under 450,000 distinct CDR3 sequences, roughly 20% of them seen just once. The study's findings and limits: Sampling was limited to peripheral blood rather than thyroid tissue.

This clonotype was detected many times. What it binds is unknown. Time point indicated: persistent/refractory GD, antithyroid drugs over 5 years with positive TRAb. Preparation of the TCR library used RNA extracted from PBMCs. J gave up 2 bases and V 6 bases, and 5 bases lay outside the gene matches. CDR1 and CDR2 (germline): SNHLY, FYNNEI. The length of the CDR3 is 14 residues. The clonotype comes from a woman aged 40 to 55 with Graves disease. This rearrangement joins TRBV2 to TRBJ2-5; TRBD1 matches 8 bases. This sample comprised peripheral blood mononuclear cells (PBMCs), obtained when the disease was refractory, from a patient treated with antithyroid drugs. CDR3 residues: CASRTTGVQETQYF. The CDR3 DNA is TGTGCCAGCAGAACGACAGGGGTTCAAGAGACCCAGTACTTC.